This T cell receptor (beta chain) was obtained from a study of T cells after yellow fever vaccination (dated by TCRdb to the late 2010s). In the study overall: The SMART-Seq v4 Ultra Low Input RNA kit was used to prepare libraries from fractions with low cell numbers. To track T-cell clones before and after primary and booster YFV17D yellow fever vaccination, bulk TCR alpha and beta repertoires were sequenced longitudinally. Two healthy male donors made up the cohort, one aged 18 to 29 years and the other aged 30 to 40 years. Bulk PBMC replicates and cell subsets were isolated from blood drawn at multiple timepoints before and after both primary and secondary immunization.

The germline V gene encodes CDR1 DFQATT and CDR2 SNEGSKA (reference sequence). The V end loses 6 bases and the J end loses 7 bases, and a stretch of 22 bases separates them. Taken from cysteine to phenylalanine, the CDR3 has 16 residues. The entry retains the CDR3 DNA only, 48 bases that are in frame from base 1. On this clonotype: Its target antigen remains unknown. Base qualities were left out, and no much larger clone turns up one base away.

According to the study, the label for this sample's treatment or condition signals: live attenuated yellow fever vaccine strain. At each blood-draw timepoint, two biological replicates of bulk PBMCs were obtained. A standard Ficoll-Paque protocol was used to isolate PBMCs from peripheral blood. TriZol was used to extract RNA from bulk PBMCs, from CD4 and CD8 fractions, and from dextramer-positive and dextramer-negative fractions. Synthesis of TCR cDNA relied on 5'RACE template switching, a step that introduced a universal primer site along with unique molecular identifiers. Priming for cDNA synthesis came from both the TCR alpha and TCR beta constant segments. Library amplification involved two PCR steps, and the second step added sample barcodes and sequencing adapters. Sequencing of libraries was done on Illumina HiSeq 2500 (2x100 bp) or NovaSeq (2x150 bp). From the authors' description of their analysis: MIGEC was used to demultiplex reads and collapse the reads into UMI consensus sequences, and MiXCR was used for V(D)J alignment. Clonotypes responding to the vaccine were identified with edgeR on replicate PBMC samples, with the criteria of FDR below 0.01 and a log2 fold change above 5 up to day 15. Each bulk clonotype received a CD4 or CD8 identity based on whether the sequenced CD4 or CD8 repertoire contained that clonotype at higher abundance. TCRdb cleaned the public reads at Q25 with fastp, built clones with MiXCR and kept in-frame beta chains. Rows merge per CDR3 protein into single entries with the most common DNA and genes. TCRdb's processing, not the authors', yielded these V and J calls. Across this sample there are hundreds of thousands of distinct CDR3 sequences, with roughly 10% seen only once. The leading ten clones occupy less than 20% of the sample.

Here is what the overall study found, with its caveats: Because the study included only two donors, the extent to which the findings can be generalized is limited. FACS-sorted repertoires could contain abundant contaminating clonotypes from the bulk population, so computational filtering was required. After the booster, most clones that had expanded after primary vaccination were detected again (nearly 97% of CD4 and more than 80% of CD8), suggesting broad maintenance of memory. A small fraction of clonotypes showed up in both the CD4 and CD8 compartments, probably as a result of convergent recombination. The secondary T-cell response was found to be weaker but faster than the primary response, with a peak reached on day 5 rather than on day 15.

The rearrangement combines TRBV20-1 with TRBJ1-6, with TRBD1 tentatively as D gene (6 bases match). The sequence was obtained from a man in his late teens or twenties who received the YFV17D yellow fever vaccine. The sequences come from PBMCs, collected on the day of the first yellow fever vaccination. In nucleotides, the sequence is TGCAGTGCCAGGGACGCGGCGGGGGCAGACAATTCACCCCTCCACTTT. Protein translation: CSARDAAGADNSPLHF.